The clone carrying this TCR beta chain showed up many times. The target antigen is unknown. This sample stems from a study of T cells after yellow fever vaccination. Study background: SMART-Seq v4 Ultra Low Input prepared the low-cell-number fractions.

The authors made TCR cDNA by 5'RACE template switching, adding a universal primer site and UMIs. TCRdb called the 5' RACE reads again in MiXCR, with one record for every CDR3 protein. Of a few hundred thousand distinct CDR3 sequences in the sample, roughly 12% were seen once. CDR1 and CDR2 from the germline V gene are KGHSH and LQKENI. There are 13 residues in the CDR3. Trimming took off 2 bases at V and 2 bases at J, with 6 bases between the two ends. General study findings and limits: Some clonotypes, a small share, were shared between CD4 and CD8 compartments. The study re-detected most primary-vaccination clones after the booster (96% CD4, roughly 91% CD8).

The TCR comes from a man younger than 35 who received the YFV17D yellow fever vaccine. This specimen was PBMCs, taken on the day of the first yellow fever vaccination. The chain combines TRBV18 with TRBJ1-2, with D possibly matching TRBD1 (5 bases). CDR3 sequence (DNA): TGTGCCAGCTCACCAGGGGGGAACTATGGCTACACCTTC. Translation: CASSPGGNYGYTF.